These 32 T cell receptor beta chains originate from one sample sequenced in a study of blood T cell repertoires in COVID-19. The assay was immunoSEQ multiplex PCR, and TCRdb's table has in-frame clones only and misses some. The profile shows about 260,000 clones, around 87% of them singletons. Input material: peripheral blood. The receptors shown here come from a middle-aged woman who had recovered from COVID-19.

The chain links TRBV10-1 to TRBJ1-2, with a weak D call TRBD1 (5 bases). V lost 5 bases and J lost 5, with 12 bases in between. This CDR3 is 13 amino acids long. Per the germline V gene, CDR1 is WNHNN and CDR2 is SYGVQD (reference sequence). CDR3 residues: CASSLGQSYGYTF. The DNA of the CDR3 is TGCGCCAGCAGTTTGGGGCAGAGTTATGGCTACACCTTC.

V is TRBV5-1 and J is TRBJ2-5; 7 nucleotides line up with TRBD2. The CDR3 totals 12 residues. Germline CDR1 reads SGHRS; CDR2 reads YFSETQ. Losses at the gene ends were 5 bases for V and 5 bases for J; bases not matched to a gene: 3. The CDR3 is CASSVGGETQYF. CDR3 in DNA: TGCGCCAGCAGTGTGGGAGGGGAGACCCAGTACTTC.

CDR3 amino acids: CASTVGQGNQPQHF. The CDR3 DNA sequence: TGTGCCAGCACGGTTGGCCAGGGCAATCAGCCCCAGCATTTT. The rearrangement links TRBV2 to TRBJ1-5; the D is unclear. Germline lookup yields CDR1 SNHLY and CDR2 FYNNEI. The CDR3 has 14 residues. Trimming stripped 7 bases from V and 2 bases from J, with 12 bases between.

This clone was seen a few times. The chain uses TRBV5-4 and TRBJ2-7; D possibly corresponds to TRBD1 (5 bases). Germline lookup yields CDR1 SGHNT and CDR2 YYREEE (reference sequence). The germline V and J ends were trimmed by 4 bases and 2 bases, with 10 bases remaining between them. The CDR3 extends over 13 amino acids. CDR3 in DNA: TGTGCCAGCAGCACACAGGACGCCTACGAGCAGTACTTC. This translates into CASSTQDAYEQYF.

Notes on this clone: This same CDR3 is encoded by further DNA sequences in the sample. This chain joins TRBV5-1 and TRBJ1-6; TRBD1 matches 8 bases. V was pared by 4 bases and J by 6 bases, with 3 bases of the junction left unmatched. The CDR3 totals 14 residues. Per germline, CDR1 SGHRS and CDR2 YFSETQ. As DNA, the CDR3 is TGCGCCAGCAGCCTCGGGACAGGTAATTCACCCCTCCACTTT. This codes for CASSLGTGNSPLHF.

This chain connects TRBV4-3 to TRBJ2-3; possibly TRBD1 for D (6 bases). V shed 1 base and J shed 4 bases, with 12 bases lying between them. This CDR3 has 15 amino acids. Germline assignment: CDR1 LGHNA and CDR2 YSLEER. In DNA form, the CDR3 reads TGCGCCAGCAGCCAAGGGAACAGGGACGCAGATACGCAGTATTTT. Translated, it gives CASSQGNRDADTQYF.

V is TRBV27 and J is TRBJ2-1; 11 nucleotides agree with TRBD2. In germline, CDR1 is MNHEY, CDR2 SMNVEV (reference sequence). The V and J ends lost 5 bases and 8 bases, in that order; junction bases with no gene match: 8. CDR3 length equals 15 residues. The CDR3 is CASSNSGGAPDEQFF. The DNA of the CDR3 is TGTGCCAGCAGTAATAGCGGGGGGGCCCCCGATGAGCAGTTCTTC.

This clone was seen only once. The V gene is TRBV10-1, the J gene TRBJ1-1, with 8 bases matching TRBD1. CDR1 and CDR2 (germline): WNHNN, SYGVQD (reference sequence). This CDR3 is built from 15 residues. The J segment lost 0 bases and the V segment lost 5 bases, leaving 5 bases of the junction unmatched. The CDR3 loop reads CASSPVTGVNTEAFF. CDR3 in DNA: TGCGCCAGCAGTCCCGTGACAGGGGTGAACACTGAAGCTTTCTTT.

The J gene is TRBJ2-1, the V gene TRBV11-2, with 7 bases lining up with TRBD2. V shed 4 bases and J 9 bases; nucleotides not matched to a gene: 12. CDR1 and CDR2 from the germline V gene are SGHAT and FQNNGV. CDR3 length: 15 residues. DNA for the CDR3: TGTGCCAGCAGCTGGGCTCGGGACTACCAAGTTGAGCAGTTCTTC. This codes for CASSWARDYQVEQFF.

This chain joins TRBV3-1 (or the pseudogene TRBV3-2) and TRBJ1-6; the match to TRBD1 covers 9 bases. There are 15 residues in the CDR3. V gave up 2 bases and J gave up 9 bases; unmatched junction bases: 5. The germline CDR1 and CDR2 sequences are LGHDT and YNNKEL (reference sequence). CDR3 residues: CASSQSDRGISPLHF. CDR3 nucleotides: TGTGCCAGCAGCCAATCGGACAGGGGAATTTCACCCCTCCACTTT.

Written as DNA, the CDR3 is TGTGCCAGCAGTCGCGGGGGTGGGACGGCCCTAAGGGGCGGCTACACCTTC. Translated, it gives CASSRGGGTALRGGYTF. The chain combines TRBV27 with TRBJ1-2; the D gene is possibly TRBD1 (5 bases). The CDR3 spans 17 residues. Germline values: CDR1 MNHEY, CDR2 SMNVEV (reference sequence). The V end lost 5 bases, the J end lost 8 bases, and 27 bases lay between the germline ends.

The chain links TRBV21-1 to TRBJ2-5; TRBD2 is taken as the D call from the table, unchecked against the DNA. TRBV21-1 is a known pseudogene. This CDR3 contains 18 residues. CDR3: CASSNAPTSGGKRETQYF. The CDR3 bases are TGTGCCAGCAGCAATGCCCCGACTAGCGGGGGGAAACGAGAGACCCAGTACTTC.

This chain uses TRBV2 with TRBJ2-5; 8 bases agree with TRBD1. V lost 8 bases to trimming and J lost 9 bases; unmatched junction nucleotides: 14. Germline lookup yields CDR1 SNHLY and CDR2 FYNNEI. The CDR3 has 14 amino acids. The CDR3: CASGNPDRVVAQYF. The CDR3 DNA follows: TGTGCCAGCGGGAACCCGGACAGGGTAGTAGCCCAGTACTTC.

The chain links TRBV10-3 to TRBJ2-5; 10 bases are shared with TRBD2. V trimming: 6 bases; J trimming: 5 bases; junction bases outside the gene matches: 9. This CDR3 has 15 residues. The germline gives CDR1 ENHRY, CDR2 SYGVKD. DNA for the CDR3: TGTGCCATCAGCCCTAGCGGGGGCCCCGGGGAGACCCAGTACTTC. It yields the protein CAISPSGGPGETQYF.

The chain joins TRBV27 to TRBJ1-2; D remains ambiguous. V shed 5 bases and J shed 7 bases, with 23 bases lying between them. CDR1 is MNHEY and CDR2 is SMNVEV in the germline V gene (reference sequence). The CDR3 loop spans 16 amino acids. In DNA form, the CDR3 reads TGTGCCAGCAGTACCCAGTTTCTCTCCCAGACGGGTGGCTACACCTTC. Translation: CASSTQFLSQTGGYTF.

CDR3 amino acids: CASSPPNYNEQFF. The CDR3 coding sequence is TGTGCCAGCTCACCGCCTAACTACAATGAGCAGTTCTTC. J is TRBJ2-1 and V is TRBV18; D call uncertain. Per germline, CDR1 KGHSH and CDR2 LQKENI. The CDR3 runs to 13 residues. V was trimmed by 3 bases and J by 3 bases, leaving 6 bases between them.

The sample holds one count of this clone. This chain joins TRBV9 and TRBJ2-7; TRBD1 agrees at 7 bases. J was trimmed by 2 bases and V by 2 bases; bases with no gene match: 4. This CDR3 contains 14 residues. Germline V gene sequence: CDR1 SGDLS, CDR2 YYNGEE. As DNA, the CDR3 is TGTGCCAGCAGCGTCACAGGGGCAGCCTACGAGCAGTACTTC. Protein sequence: CASSVTGAAYEQYF.

The CDR3 region has the DNA TGTGCCAGCTCACTACAGGGGCTGGGGTTCTATGGCTACACCTTC. Translating it yields CASSLQGLGFYGYTF. The chain has TRBV18 and TRBJ1-2, with 7 bases lining up with TRBD1. The V gene end was trimmed by 4 bases and the J gene end by 4 bases; junction bases not matched to a gene: 9. Germline V gene data show CDR1 as KGHSH and CDR2 as LQKENI. This CDR3 has 15 residues.

The rearrangement uses TRBV3-1 (or the pseudogene TRBV3-2) and TRBJ1-6; TRBD1 matches at 7 bases. The CDR3 contains 14 residues. CDR1 and CDR2 from the germline V gene are LGHDT and YNNKEL (reference sequence). The J segment lost 13 bases and the V segment lost 4 bases, leaving 10 bases of the junction unmatched. The chain's CDR3 is CASSRKQGPGPLHF. For the CDR3, the DNA is TGTGCCAGCAGCCGGAAACAGGGGCCAGGGCCCCTCCACTTT.

The J gene is TRBJ1-4, the V gene TRBV7-9, with D possibly TRBD1 on 6 matching bases. The germline V and J ends were trimmed by 1 base and 8 bases, with 14 bases remaining between them. CDR3 size: 15 residues. Germline assignment: CDR1 SEHNR and CDR2 FQNEAQ (reference sequence). The chain's CDR3 is CASSLGLGAGEKLFF. CDR3 sequence (DNA): TGTGCCAGCAGCTTAGGTCTGGGGGCAGGAGAAAAACTGTTTTTT.

The chain combines TRBV6-5 with TRBJ1-1; D is unclear. Germline V CDR1 and CDR2: MNHEY, SVGAGI. This CDR3 has 14 residues. V was clipped by 6 bases and J by 3 bases, with 14 bases between them. CDR3 protein: CASSPYYSDTEAFF. The CDR3 nucleotides are TGTGCCAGCAGCCCGTATTACAGTGACACTGAAGCTTTCTTT.

This clone was detected only once. J is TRBJ2-5 and V is TRBV5-1, with D hard to call. Germline lookup yields CDR1 SGHRS and CDR2 YFSETQ. V shed 5 bases and J shed 5 bases, with 16 bases lying between them. The CDR3 consists of 14 residues. CDR3 nucleotides: TGCGCCAGCAGTTTTCTACCTCAACAGGAGACCCAGTACTTC. Translated: CASSFLPQQETQYF.

The chain is built from TRBV6-5 and TRBJ2-7; D remains unclear. The V gene lost 8 bases and the J gene lost 2 bases, with 7 bases spanning the gap. Germline V gives CDR1 MNHEY, CDR2 SVGAGI. This CDR3 has 11 residues. CDR3 protein: CASRRAYEQYF. CDR3 nucleotides: TGTGCCAGCCGACGGGCCTACGAGCAGTACTTC.

The V call is TRBV19, the J call TRBJ1-2; D call uncertain. CDR1 and CDR2 from the germline V gene are LNHDA and SQIVND (reference sequence). The CDR3 spans 13 residues. The V end lost 1 base, the J end lost 8 bases, and 11 bases lay between the germline ends. CDR3 in amino acids: CASSIVHLSGYTF. CDR3 bases: TGTGCCAGTAGTATAGTCCATTTAAGCGGCTACACCTTC.

The V gene is TRBV5-1, the J gene TRBJ2-6; TRBD1 matches at 8 bases. Germline loops: CDR1 SGHRS, CDR2 YFSETQ. J was trimmed by 2 bases and V by 3 bases; bases with no gene match: 7. This CDR3 spans 17 amino acids. The CDR3 DNA reads TGCGCCAGCAGCTCCGGACAGGGTGGTGCTGGGGCCAACGTCCTGACTTTC. Its translation: CASSSGQGGAGANVLTF. Looking up the rest from reference TRBV5-1 and TRBJ2-6 gives the full variable domain: KAGVTQTPRYLIKTRGQQVTLSCSPISGHRSVSWYQQTPGQGLQFLFEYFSETQRNKGNFPGRFSGRQFSNSRSEMNVSTLELGDSALYLCASSSGQGGAGANVLTFGAGSRLTVL.

The chain recombines TRBV18 with TRBJ2-1; D unclear. The V end was cut by 6 bases, the J end by 5 bases, with 14 bases between. Per germline, CDR1 KGHSH and CDR2 LQKENI. The length of the CDR3 is 14 residues. The CDR3 is CASSPTLGHNEQFF. CDR3 nucleotides: TGTGCCAGCTCCCCGACGCTAGGCCACAATGAGCAGTTCTTC.

Regarding this clone: Different DNA sequences within this sample yield the same CDR3. CDR3 protein: CASSEGTLNTEAFF. The CDR3 region has the DNA TGTGCCAGCAGTGAAGGGACATTGAACACTGAAGCTTTCTTT. The chain recombines TRBV6-1 with TRBJ1-1; TRBD1 might be the D (5 bases). This CDR3 is built from 14 residues. V was clipped by 1 base and J by 0 bases, with 6 bases between them. Per germline, CDR1 MNHNS and CDR2 SASEGT.

This rearrangement joins TRBV9 to TRBJ2-5, with TRBD1 identical over 8 bases. This CDR3 contains 15 residues. Germline assignment: CDR1 SGDLS and CDR2 YYNGEE. The junction had 11 bases not matched to a gene; V was cut back by 5 bases and J by 5 bases. CDR3 amino acids: CASSLGTGRTETQYF. The CDR3 DNA reads as TGTGCCAGCAGTCTCGGGACAGGCAGAACGGAGACCCAGTACTTC.

The sample holds one count of this clone. This chain joins TRBV7-9 and TRBJ2-4; the match to TRBD1 covers 10 bases. The CDR3 is 16 residues long. The germline V gene has CDR1 SEHNR and CDR2 FQNEAQ (reference sequence). The trim removed 5 bases at V and 1 base at J, leaving 5 bases unmatched. CDR3 region: CASSQGQGLAKNIQYF. The CDR3 bases are TGTGCCAGCAGCCAGGGACAGGGGCTTGCCAAAAACATTCAGTACTTC.

The rearrangement joins TRBV10-3 to TRBJ2-4, with 9 bases lining up with TRBD1. Germline V gives CDR1 ENHRY, CDR2 SYGVKD. The V segment lost 8 bases and the J segment 4 bases; nucleotides outside the gene matches: 9. The CDR3 is made up of 15 amino acids. Here the CDR3 reads CAIEFRTGAKNIQYF. CDR3 bases: TGTGCCATCGAATTCCGGACAGGGGCTAAAAACATTCAGTACTTC.

The chain carries TRBV4-2 and TRBJ2-5; 9 positions agree with TRBD2. Unmatched junction bases numbered 7, after V lost 3 bases and J lost 5 bases. The CDR3 sequence is 15 residues long. Germline-derived CDR1 and CDR2 are LGHNA and YNFKEQ. The CDR3 DNA reads TGTGCCAGCAGCCAGGCCGGGACTAGCAGGGAGACCCAGTACTTC. Translation: CASSQAGTSRETQYF.

The chain is built from TRBV5-6 and TRBJ1-2; 11 nucleotides align to TRBD1. The V gene's germline CDR1 is SGHDT and CDR2 YYEEEE. The CDR3 length is 15 residues. The V and J ends lost 3 bases and 6 bases, in that order; junction bases with no gene match: 7. CDR3 DNA sequence: TGTGCCAGCAGCTACGGACAGGGGGCGTTCCATGGCTACACCTTC. Amino acids: CASSYGQGAFHGYTF.